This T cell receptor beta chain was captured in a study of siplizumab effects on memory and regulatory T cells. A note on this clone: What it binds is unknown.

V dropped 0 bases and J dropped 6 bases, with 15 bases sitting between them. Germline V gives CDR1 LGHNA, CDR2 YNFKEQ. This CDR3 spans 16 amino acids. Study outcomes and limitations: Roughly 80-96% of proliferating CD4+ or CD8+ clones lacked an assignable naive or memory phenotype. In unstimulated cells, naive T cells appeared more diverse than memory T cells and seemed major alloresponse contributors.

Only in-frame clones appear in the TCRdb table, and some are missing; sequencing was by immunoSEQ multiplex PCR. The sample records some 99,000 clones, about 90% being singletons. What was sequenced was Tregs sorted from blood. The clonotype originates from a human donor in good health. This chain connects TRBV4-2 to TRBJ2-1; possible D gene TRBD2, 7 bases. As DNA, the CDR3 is TGTGCCAGCAGCCAAGATGCAGCGGGGACACTCAATGAGCAGTTCTTC. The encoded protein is CASSQDAAGTLNEQFF.